The 14 T cell receptor beta chains given below trace back to one sample, sequenced in a study of blood T cell repertoires in COVID-19 (dated by TCRdb to the early 2020s). The method behind the library was the immunoSEQ multiplex PCR assay. In TCRdb, the immuneACCESS table is reduced to in-frame sequences with V and J assigned. These tables do not hold every clone; where another copy was compared, an unresolved V gene accounts for under half, and the others remain unexplained. The table for this sample lists roughly 190,000 clones; about nine tenths of them were counted only once. The ten biggest clones cover approximately 0.56% of the sample. Sample: peripheral blood. The receptors were sampled from a man in his fifties or sixties with acute or convalescent COVID-19.

The J gene is TRBJ2-4, the V gene TRBV9, with a possible D match to TRBD2 (5 bases). V dropped 4 bases and J dropped 0 bases, with 8 bases sitting between them. There are 14 residues in the CDR3. Germline V CDR1 and CDR2: SGDLS, YYNGEE. The DNA for the CDR3 is TGTGCCAGCAGCCCGCGGGTAGCCAAAAACATTCAGTACTTC. Translation: CASSPRVAKNIQYF.

The rearrangement joins TRBV13 to TRBJ1-2; maybe TRBD1 (6 bases). Trimming left V 0 bases short and J 8 bases short, with 13 bases between. The CDR3 sequence is 14 residues long. Germline V lookup: CDR1 PRHDT, CDR2 FYEKMQ (reference sequence). The CDR3 loop reads CASSLGQGSGGYTF. CDR3 DNA sequence: TGTGCCAGCAGCTTAGGCCAGGGGTCCGGCGGCTACACCTTC.

The chain combines TRBV29-1 with TRBJ2-2, with D possibly TRBD1 on 5 matching bases. V was trimmed by 4 bases and J by 3 bases, leaving 9 bases between them. The CDR3 is 13 amino acids. In germline, CDR1 is SQVTM, CDR2 ANQGSEA. CDR3 DNA sequence: TGCAGCGTTGTGGTCAGGGACACCGGGGAGCTGTTTTTT. This gives the protein CSVVVRDTGELFF.

V and J are TRBV9 and TRBJ2-2; 7 bases match TRBD1. After removal of 0 bases from V and 9 bases from J, the junction contained 2 bases not matched to a gene. The CDR3 spans 13 residues. The germline V gene encodes CDR1 SGDLS and CDR2 YYNGEE. CDR3 DNA: TGTGCCAGCAGCGTAGAGGGGGCAAGGGAGCTGTTTTTT. Protein product: CASSVEGARELFF.

The chain employs TRBV11-2 and TRBJ2-1; TRBD2 aligns across 7 bases. The germline gives CDR1 SGHAT, CDR2 FQNNGV. This CDR3 is 15 amino acids long. The ends lost 1 base at V and 2 bases at J; junction bases unmatched: 2. CDR3 amino acids: CASSLVAGAYNEQFF. CDR3 nucleotide sequence: TGTGCCAGCAGCTTAGTTGCGGGAGCCTACAATGAGCAGTTCTTC.

The V gene is TRBV6-5, the J gene TRBJ2-3; 10 positions agree with TRBD2. The CDR3 contains 15 residues. From germline, CDR1 is MNHEY and CDR2 SVGAGI. With V trimmed by 5 bases and J by 2 bases, 4 bases remained unmatched. CDR3 DNA sequence: TGTGCCAGCAGTAAACTAGCGGGACCCACAGATACGCAGTATTTT. As protein: CASSKLAGPTDTQYF.

The chain uses TRBV3-1 (or the pseudogene TRBV3-2) and TRBJ2-1; TRBD2 matches at 9 bases. Trimming removed 4 bases from V and 2 bases from J; junction bases left unmatched: 6. The CDR3 sequence is 16 residues long. The V gene's germline CDR1 is LGHDT and CDR2 YNNKEL (reference sequence). The CDR3 nucleotides are TGTGCCAGCAGCCCCATAGCGGGAGTTGCCTACAATGAGCAGTTCTTC. Amino acid sequence: CASSPIAGVAYNEQFF.

The chain carries TRBV19 and TRBJ2-1, with 8 bases fitting TRBD2. The CDR3 spans 14 residues. Germline CDR1 is LNHDA and CDR2 is SQIVND (reference sequence). The ends lost 6 bases at V and 6 bases at J; junction bases unmatched: 7. The CDR3 protein is CASRRGAQFNEQFF. CDR3 sequence (DNA): TGTGCCAGTAGGCGGGGGGCACAGTTCAATGAGCAGTTCTTC.

This clone showed up just once. This sequence joins TRBV6-1 and TRBJ1-3; 7 bases align to TRBD1. CDR1 MNHNS and CDR2 SASEGT come from the germline V gene. V was pared by 3 bases and J by 5 bases, with 7 bases of the junction left unmatched. This CDR3 contains 15 residues. The CDR3 DNA is TGTGCCAGCAGTGATCTACAGGGGTATCGAAACACCATATATTTT. The encoded protein is CASSDLQGYRNTIYF.

The rearrangement links TRBV6-1 to TRBJ1-1, with TRBD1 matching over 7 bases. The CDR3 spans 13 residues. Germline lookup yields CDR1 MNHNS and CDR2 SASEGT. Germline trimming cut 0 bases from V and 12 bases from J; bases unmatched to any gene: 7. CDR3 in DNA: TGTGCCAGCAGTGAAGCGCGGGCAGGGGGATCTTTCTTT. Translated, it gives CASSEARAGGSFF.

This clone appeared once. The V call is TRBV2, the J call TRBJ2-7, with TRBD2 matching 9 bases. The germline CDR1 and CDR2 sequences are SNHLY and FYNNEI. Losses at the gene ends were 10 bases for V and 1 base for J; bases not matched to a gene: 2. CDR3 length equals 12 residues. The CDR3 bases are TGTGCCATTGCGGGGGGGTCCTACGAGCAGTACGTC. Residues: CAIAGGSYEQYV.

This clone appeared a single time. V usage is TRBV11-2 and J usage is TRBJ2-1, with TRBD2 matching over 13 bases. Per germline, CDR1 SGHAT and CDR2 FQNNGV. The V gene end was trimmed by 1 base and the J gene end by 8 bases; junction bases not matched to a gene: 5. The CDR3 covers 16 residues. The CDR3: CASSLGLAGGWHEQFF. The CDR3 DNA is TGTGCCAGCAGCTTAGGACTAGCGGGAGGTTGGCATGAGCAGTTCTTC.

This clone was picked up one time. The CDR3: CASRARETSNQPQHF. CDR3 DNA sequence: TGTGCCAGCAGAGCCCGGGAGACTAGCAATCAGCCCCAGCATTTT. V gene TRBV27 combines with J gene TRBJ1-5; D call uncertain. CDR1 is MNHEY and CDR2 is SMNVEV in the germline V gene (reference sequence). The CDR3 extends over 15 amino acids. Trimming pared 6 bases from V and 0 bases from J, leaving 12 bases between.

This clone was observed once. This CDR3 is CSASPPSGNNEQFF. The CDR3 bases are TGCAGTGCTAGTCCGCCTAGCGGAAACAATGAGCAGTTCTTC. This chain connects TRBV20-1 to TRBJ2-1; TRBD2 aligns across 7 bases. Germline V gene sequence: CDR1 DFQATT, CDR2 SNEGSKA (reference sequence). The ends lost 3 bases at V and 5 bases at J; junction bases unmatched: 7. This CDR3 contains 14 residues.